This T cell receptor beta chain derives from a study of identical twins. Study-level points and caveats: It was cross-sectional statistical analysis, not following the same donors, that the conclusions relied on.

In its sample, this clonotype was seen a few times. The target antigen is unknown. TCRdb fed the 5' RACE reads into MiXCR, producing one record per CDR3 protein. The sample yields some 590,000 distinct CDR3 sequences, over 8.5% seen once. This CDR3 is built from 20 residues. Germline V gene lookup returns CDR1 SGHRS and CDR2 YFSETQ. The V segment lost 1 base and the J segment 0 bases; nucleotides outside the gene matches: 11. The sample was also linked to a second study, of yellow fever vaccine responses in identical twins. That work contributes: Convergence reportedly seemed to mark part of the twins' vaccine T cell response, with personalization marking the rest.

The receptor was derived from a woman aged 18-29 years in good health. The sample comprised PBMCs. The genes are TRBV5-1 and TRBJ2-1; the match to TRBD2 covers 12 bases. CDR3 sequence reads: CASSLSITSGGHSSYNEQFF. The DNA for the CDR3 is TGCGCCAGCAGCTTGTCCATCACTAGCGGGGGGCACAGCTCCTACAATGAGCAGTTCTTC.